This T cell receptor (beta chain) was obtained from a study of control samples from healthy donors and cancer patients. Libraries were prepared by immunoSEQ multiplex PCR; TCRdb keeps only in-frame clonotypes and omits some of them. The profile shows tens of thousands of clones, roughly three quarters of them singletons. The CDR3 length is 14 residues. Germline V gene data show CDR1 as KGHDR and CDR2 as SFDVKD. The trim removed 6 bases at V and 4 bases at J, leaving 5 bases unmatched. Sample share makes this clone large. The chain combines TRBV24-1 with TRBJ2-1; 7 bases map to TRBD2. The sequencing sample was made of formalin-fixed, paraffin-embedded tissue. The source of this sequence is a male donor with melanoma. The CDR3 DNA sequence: TGTGCCACCAGTAGTTACGGGGGGTACAATGAGCAGTTCTTC. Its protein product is CATSSYGGYNEQFF.